A single sample gave rise to the 20 T cell receptor beta chains below, sequenced in a study of Graves' ophthalmopathy and Graves' hyperthyroidism listed by TCRdb under 2018. TCRdb shows the sequencer as Illumina HiSeq 2000. For repertoire sequencing, TCR beta CDR3 regions were amplified from RNA transcripts. A first-round RT-PCR used HTBI primers with the Qiagen OneStep RT-PCR kit, followed by a second-round multiplex PCR, size selection and purification. TCRdb applied fastp at Q25 and MiXCR to the public reads, then kept only in-frame beta chains. Merged by CDR3 protein, the rows form single entries marked with the most common genes and DNA. The sample includes around 670,000 distinct CDR3 sequences, with 40% observed a single time. The biggest ten clones account for 40% to 55% of the sample. Material for sequencing was peripheral blood. These receptors were collected from an adult man with Graves' ophthalmopathy.

This chain links TRBV6-2 or TRBV6-3 with TRBJ2-2, with TRBD1 matching 7 bases. Germline CDR1 MNHEY, CDR2 SVGEGT. This CDR3 spans 14 amino acids. Trimming at V came to 5 bases and at J to 7 bases, leaving 7 bases not matched to a gene. In nucleotides, the CDR3 is TGTGCCAGCAGTCCACAGGGGAGTAACGGGGAGCTGTTTTTT. This translates into CASSPQGSNGELFF.

Comments on this clonotype: One junction end does not reproduce the germline sequence, and a read error may be involved. V is TRBV29-1 and J is TRBJ2-7; 7 bases match TRBD1. The CDR3 is 16 residues long. Germline V CDR1 and CDR2: SQVTM, ANQGSEA. This chain's CDR3 is CSSSPRSDRATYEQYF. In DNA form, the CDR3 reads TGCAGCAGTTCCCCCCGGAGCGACAGGGCTACCTACGAGCAGTACTTT.

The gene calls are TRBV10-3 and TRBJ1-1; D ambiguous. The CDR3 contains 13 residues. V gave up 6 bases and J gave up 1 base, with 9 bases separating them. The germline V gene has CDR1 ENHRY and CDR2 SYGVKD. CDR3 region: CAIREEPNTEAFF. The DNA of the CDR3 is TGTGCCATCAGGGAAGAGCCGAACACTGAAGCTTTCTTT.

This chain uses TRBV7-9 with TRBJ2-3; D uncertain. V was clipped by 2 bases and J by 1 base, with 10 bases between them. Germline V gene lookup returns CDR1 SEHNR and CDR2 FQNEAQ (reference sequence). The CDR3 runs to 15 residues. The CDR3 loop reads CASSLSRRRTDTQYF. The CDR3 DNA follows: TGTGCCAGCAGCTTAAGTCGCAGACGCACAGATACGCAGTATTTT. Full variable domain (outside the CDR3, taken from reference TRBV7-9 and TRBJ2-3): DTGVSQNPRHKITKRGQNVTFRCDPISEHNRLYWYRQTLGQGPEFLTYFQNEAQLEKSRLLSDRFSAERPKGSFSTLEIQRTEQGDSAMYLCASSLSRRRTDTQYFGPGTRLTVL.

This clonotype was seen at least ten times. The rearrangement uses TRBV15 and TRBJ2-7; 9 positions match TRBD1. With V trimmed by 3 bases and J by 3 bases, 6 bases remained unmatched. CDR1 is LNHNV and CDR2 is YYDKDF in the germline V gene (reference sequence). This CDR3 has 15 amino acids. The CDR3 sequence is CATSRETGGNYEQYF. The DNA for the CDR3 is TGTGCCACCAGCAGGGAGACAGGGGGAAACTACGAGCAGTACTTC.

This clonotype has just a few counts. The chain links TRBV5-6 to TRBJ2-7; perhaps TRBD2 as D (5 bases). CDR3 size: 13 residues. V shed 4 bases and J shed 2 bases, with 10 bases lying between them. Germline V lookup: CDR1 SGHDT, CDR2 YYEEEE. The DNA of the CDR3 is TGTGCCAGCAGCGCGGGCATCACCTACGAGCAGTACTTC. It is translated as CASSAGITYEQYF.

This clonotype showed up many times. The chain combines TRBV7-2 with TRBJ1-3; D is uncertain. The germline CDR1 and CDR2 sequences are SGHTA and FQGNSA. V was clipped by 5 bases and J by 5 bases, with 22 bases between them. There are 17 residues in the CDR3. For the CDR3, the DNA is TGTGCCAGCAGCCCGACTTCGAGTATGGCAGTACGAAACACCATATATTTT. Translated, it gives CASSPTSSMAVRNTIYF.

This chain joins TRBV2 and TRBJ1-3; perhaps TRBD1 as D (5 bases). V lost 5 bases and J 4 bases, leaving 15 bases between the germline ends. The germline V gene encodes CDR1 SNHLY and CDR2 FYNNEI. The CDR3 has 15 residues. In DNA form, the CDR3 reads TGTGCCAGCAGTCCATCGGGGGGTTTGGGAAACACCATATATTTT. Translated: CASSPSGGLGNTIYF.

This rearrangement joins TRBV4-2 to TRBJ1-3; 11 bases match TRBD1. The CDR3 covers 16 residues. Losses at the gene ends were 4 bases for V and 2 bases for J; bases not matched to a gene: 4. Germline CDR1 and CDR2: LGHNA and YNFKEQ. The DNA for the CDR3 is TGTGCCAGCAGCCGCGGGGACAGGGGGACTGGAAACACCATATATTTT. Translated: CASSRGDRGTGNTIYF.

As for this clonotype: Given a much more abundant clone one base away, this may be a read error. The genes are TRBV2 and TRBJ1-3; the D gene is possibly TRBD1 (5 bases). V lost 7 bases and J 2 bases, leaving 9 bases between the germline ends. The CDR3 extends over 13 amino acids. Germline V CDR1 and CDR2: SNHLY, FYNNEI. In nucleotides, the CDR3 is TGTGCCAGCAATGGGGGGGCTGGAAACACCATATATTTT. Its translation: CASNGGAGNTIYF.

The gene calls are TRBV7-9 and TRBJ1-5, with 9 bases that match TRBD1. This CDR3 has 13 residues. With 3 bases clipped from V and 8 bases from J, the junction kept 2 bases outside the gene matches. Per germline, CDR1 SEHNR and CDR2 FQNEAQ (reference sequence). The chain's CDR3 is CASSLGQGKPQHF. For the CDR3, the DNA is TGTGCCAGCAGCTTGGGACAGGGTAAGCCCCAGCATTTT.

CDR3 sequence: CASRGSRIPLGEQYF. The CDR3 nucleotides are TGTGCCAGCAGGGGAAGTCGGATCCCCCTCGGGGAGCAGTACTTC. The chain combines TRBV2 with TRBJ2-7; D gene ambiguous. Trimming left V 6 bases short and J 7 bases short, with 22 bases between. Germline V gene lookup returns CDR1 SNHLY and CDR2 FYNNEI. The CDR3 loop spans 15 amino acids.

The V gene is TRBV20-1, the J gene TRBJ2-3; 7 bases agree with TRBD1. J lost 6 bases, V lost 0 bases, and 3 bases had no gene match. This CDR3 comprises 13 residues. CDR1 DFQATT and CDR2 SNEGSKA come from the germline V gene (reference sequence). CDR3 protein: CSARDLQGDTQYF. CDR3 bases: TGCAGTGCTAGAGACCTACAGGGGGATACGCAGTATTTT.

The sample holds many counts of this clonotype. The genes are TRBV29-1 and TRBJ1-2, with D uncertain. Between the trimmed V and J ends, which lost 6 bases and 6 bases, there was a span of 11 bases. In germline, CDR1 is SQVTM, CDR2 ANQGSEA. There are 11 residues in the CDR3. The CDR3, as DNA: TGCAGCGTGCGCGACGGTGATGGCTACACCTTC. It specifies CSVRDGDGYTF.

This clonotype was picked up a small number of times. This sequence joins TRBV7-2 and TRBJ1-1; D uncertain. The CDR3 loop spans 15 amino acids. V lost 3 bases and J 0 bases, leaving 11 bases between the germline ends. CDR1 and CDR2 from the germline V gene are SGHTA and FQGNSA. The CDR3 reads CASSFDGTVNTEAFF. In DNA form, the CDR3 reads TGTGCCAGCAGCTTCGATGGAACCGTGAACACTGAAGCTTTCTTT.

V is TRBV2 and J is TRBJ2-5; TRBD2 might be the D (5 bases). The CDR3 runs to 12 residues. Trimming took 5 bases from V and 8 from J, leaving 12 bases between them. Germline CDR1 and CDR2: SNHLY and FYNNEI. CDR3 in amino acids: CASSQAGKTQYF. CDR3 nucleotides: TGTGCCAGCAGTCAGGCCGGGAAAACCCAGTACTTC. The full variable domain, its missing parts supplied by reference TRBV2 and TRBJ2-5, is EPEVTQTPSHQVTQMGQEVILRCVPISNHLYFYWYRQILGQKVEFLVSFYNNEISEKSEIFDDQFSVERPDGSNFTLKIRSTKLEDSAMYFCASSQAGKTQYFGPGTRLLVL.

The table lists this clonotype with many counts. V usage is TRBV7-2 and J usage is TRBJ1-1; D gene uncertain. This CDR3 region has 13 residues. From germline, CDR1 is SGHTA and CDR2 FQGNSA. Trimming removed 5 bases at V and 5 bases at J, with 12 bases between. The CDR3 DNA follows: TGTGCCAGCAGCGAGGTAGACGGGACTGAAGCTTTCTTT. Translating gives CASSEVDGTEAFF.

About this clonotype itself: One end of the junction varies from germline; a read error may be responsible. The J gene is TRBJ2-2, the V gene TRBV24-1; D unclear. CDR1 and CDR2 from the germline V gene are KGHDR and SFDVKD. The CDR3 is 15 amino acids. The CDR3 nucleotides read TGCGCCAGCAGTGATTCTGGGTTTGACACCGGGGAGCTGTTTTTT. Amino acid sequence: CASSDSGFDTGELFF.

This clonotype was seen only once. At one boundary the junction diverges from the germline segment, which might be a read error. This chain joins TRBV2 and TRBJ1-1; D is perhaps TRBD1 (5 bases). The CDR3 consists of 14 residues. Per the germline V gene, CDR1 is SNHLY and CDR2 is FYNNEI. The CDR3 nucleotides read TGTGCCGGCAGTTTCGGGTCAGGGTTTCCTGAAGCTTTCTTT. It encodes CAGSFGSGFPEAFF. Full variable domain (outside the CDR3, taken from reference TRBV2 and TRBJ1-1): EPEVTQTPSHQVTQMGQEVILRCVPISNHLYFYWYRQILGQKVEFLVSFYNNEISEKSEIFDDQFSVERPDGSNFTLKIRSTKLEDSAMYFCAGSFGSGFPEAFFGQGTRLTVV.

This clonotype came up many times. The rearrangement uses TRBV29-1 and TRBJ1-5, with TRBD1 as a possible D gene (5 bases). In germline, CDR1 is SQVTM, CDR2 ANQGSEA. CDR3 length: 14 residues. Deletions cut 5 bases from V and 3 bases from J, with 14 bases between. As DNA, the CDR3 is TGCAGCGTTTCCCGGGGGGGAGACAATCAGCCCCAGCATTTT. Amino acids: CSVSRGGDNQPQHF. The full variable domain, completed using reference TRBV29-1 and TRBJ1-5, is SAVISQKPSRDICQRGTSLTIQCQVDSQVTMMFWYRQQPGQSLTLIATANQGSEATYESGFVIDKFPISRPNLTFSTLTVSNMSPEDSSIYLCSVSRGGDNQPQHFGDGTRLSIL.